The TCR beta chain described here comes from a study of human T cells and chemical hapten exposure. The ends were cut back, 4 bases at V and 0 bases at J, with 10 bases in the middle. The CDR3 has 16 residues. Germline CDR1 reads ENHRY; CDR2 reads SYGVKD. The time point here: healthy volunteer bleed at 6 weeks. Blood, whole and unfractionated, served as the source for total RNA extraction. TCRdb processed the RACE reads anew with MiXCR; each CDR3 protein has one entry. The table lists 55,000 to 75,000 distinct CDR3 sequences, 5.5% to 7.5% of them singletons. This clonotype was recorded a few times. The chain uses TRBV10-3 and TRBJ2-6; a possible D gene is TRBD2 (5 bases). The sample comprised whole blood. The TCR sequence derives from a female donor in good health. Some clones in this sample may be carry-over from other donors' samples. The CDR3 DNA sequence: TGTGCCATCAGTGCCGGACTGTACTCTGGGGCCAACGTCCTGACTTTC. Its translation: CAISAGLYSGANVLTF.